The 26 T cell receptor beta chains reported below all come from one sample, sequenced in a study of blood T cell repertoires in COVID-19. TCRdb's copy holds only in-frame clones and misses some; the assay was immunoSEQ multiplex PCR. The sample consists of approximately 110,000 clones, 88% of them appearing once. Sequencing input: peripheral blood. Receptors originate from a woman in her forties or fifties with active or convalescent COVID-19.

V and J are TRBV7-9 and TRBJ2-5; tentatively, D is TRBD2 (5 bases). Germline CDR1 reads SEHNR; CDR2 reads FQNEAQ (reference sequence). The CDR3 loop spans 14 amino acids. Trimming cost V 5 bases and J 2 bases, with 12 bases left between them. The CDR3 coding sequence is TGTGCCAGCAGCCCAGGAGGTTGGCAAGAGACCCAGTACTTC. It is translated as CASSPGGWQETQYF.

The chain uses TRBV11-3 and TRBJ2-7; 7 bases align to TRBD1. This CDR3 has 13 amino acids. In germline, CDR1 is SGHNT, CDR2 YENEEA. V lost 3 bases and J lost 6; bases outside the gene matches: 5. The CDR3 reads CASSFTGESEQYF. CDR3 DNA: TGTGCCAGCAGCTTCACAGGGGAGAGCGAGCAGTACTTC.

This chain uses TRBV15 with TRBJ2-5, with D maybe TRBD2 (5 bases). This CDR3 spans 18 amino acids. Germline-derived CDR1 and CDR2 are LNHNV and YYDKDF (reference sequence). The ends were cut back, 0 bases at V and 3 bases at J, with 20 bases in the middle. CDR3: CATSREVEGQADKETQYF. CDR3 DNA sequence: TGTGCCACCAGCAGAGAGGTTGAGGGTCAGGCAGATAAAGAGACCCAGTACTTC.

The chain links TRBV5-1 to TRBJ2-3, with D possibly TRBD2 on 6 matching bases. The CDR3 is made up of 11 amino acids. Germline lookup yields CDR1 SGHRS and CDR2 YFSETQ. Trimming stripped 5 bases from V and 6 bases from J, with 7 bases between. CDR3 in amino acids: CASRRGDTQYF. The CDR3 DNA reads as TGCGCCAGCAGGCGGGGTGATACGCAGTATTTT.

This chain connects TRBV30 to TRBJ1-3; D is uncertain. Germline CDR1 and CDR2: GTSNPN and SVGIG (reference sequence). CDR3 size: 11 residues. Trimming removed 2 bases from V and 4 bases from J, with 3 bases in between. The CDR3 protein is CAWSPGNTIYF. CDR3 sequence (DNA): TGTGCCTGGAGTCCAGGAAACACCATATATTTT.

The chain uses TRBV6-4 and TRBJ2-7, with D possibly TRBD2 on 5 matching bases. The CDR3 is 14 residues long. Deletions cut 6 bases from V and 2 bases from J, with 14 bases between. Per the germline V gene, CDR1 is MRHNA and CDR2 is SNTAGT. Here the CDR3 reads CASRVTRSPYEQYF. CDR3 nucleotide sequence: TGTGCCAGCAGAGTAACTAGGTCCCCCTACGAGCAGTACTTC.

The CDR3 is CASSSHTGAGVGQFF. The CDR3 bases are TGTGCCAGCAGCAGTCACACCGGAGCGGGAGTAGGGCAGTTCTTC. This rearrangement joins TRBV7-2 to TRBJ2-1; 8 bases align to TRBD2. This CDR3 is built from 15 residues. Per the germline V gene, CDR1 is SGHTA and CDR2 is FQGNSA. V was clipped by 5 bases and J by 12 bases; unmatched bases: 15.

A single count supports this clone. J is TRBJ2-7 and V is TRBV27; D gene ambiguous. The V and J ends lost 5 bases and 4 bases respectively, with 6 bases between them. CDR1 and CDR2 from the germline V gene are MNHEY and SMNVEV (reference sequence). This CDR3 spans 11 amino acids. For the CDR3, the DNA is TGTGCCAGCAGTCCCTTTTACGAGCAGTACTTC. Translating gives CASSPFYEQYF.

V usage is TRBV5-6 and J usage is TRBJ1-3; no clear D gene. The CDR3 consists of 15 residues. Germline V lookup: CDR1 SGHDT, CDR2 YYEEEE. Trimming took off 0 bases at V and 2 bases at J, with 9 bases between the two ends. The CDR3 here is CASSLAAGAGNTIYF. For the CDR3, the DNA is TGTGCCAGCAGCTTGGCGGCAGGTGCTGGAAACACCATATATTTT.

V is TRBV7-9 and J is TRBJ2-2, with a weak D call TRBD2 (5 bases). V was trimmed by 5 bases and J by 5 bases, leaving 18 bases between them. Germline values: CDR1 SEHNR, CDR2 FQNEAQ (reference sequence). The CDR3 runs to 16 residues. CDR3 sequence reads: CASSLPSGYRTGELFF. CDR3 nucleotides: TGTGCCAGCAGCCTACCCTCGGGGTACCGGACCGGGGAGCTGTTTTTT.

The V and J genes are TRBV5-1 and TRBJ2-1; 10 positions agree with TRBD2. Looked up from germline, CDR1 is SGHRS and CDR2 is YFSETQ. V shed 2 bases and J 7 bases; nucleotides not matched to a gene: 6. This CDR3 spans 15 amino acids. CDR3 bases: TGCGCCAGCAGCTTAGCGGGAGGGGCGCGAAATGAGCAGTTCTTC. Protein product: CASSLAGGARNEQFF.

The J gene is TRBJ1-4, the V gene TRBV28; 7 bases line up with TRBD1. The germline gives CDR1 MDHEN, CDR2 SYDVKM. This CDR3 is built from 19 residues. J lost 5 bases, V lost 4 bases, and 19 bases had no gene match. CDR3 nucleotide sequence: TGTGCCAGCAGTTCTTATCCACGGACAGGCAAACTACTAAATGAAAAACTGTTTTTT. It is translated as CASSSYPRTGKLLNEKLFF. Full variable domain (outside the CDR3, taken from reference TRBV28 and TRBJ1-4): DVKVTQSSRYLVKRTGEKVFLECVQDMDHENMFWYRQDPGLGLRLIYFSYDVKMKEKGDIPEGYSVSREKKERFSLILESASTNQTSMYLCASSSYPRTGKLLNEKLFFGSGTQLSVL.

CDR3 DNA: TGTGCCAGCAGCCAAGAAGTTGGGGGCGGGTCGAGCTCCTACAATGAGCAGTTCTTC. Translated, it gives CASSQEVGGGSSSYNEQFF. This chain connects TRBV3-1 (or the pseudogene TRBV3-2) to TRBJ2-1; D perhaps matches TRBD1 (6 bases). V was shortened by 0 bases and J by 0 bases, with 18 bases between the two germline ends. The CDR3 loop spans 19 amino acids. In germline, CDR1 is LGHDT, CDR2 YNNKEL (reference sequence).

The chain has TRBV10-3 and TRBJ1-5; 10 bases align to TRBD1. Trimming took 3 bases from V and 6 from J; bases not matched to a gene: 5. CDR3 length: 15 amino acids. The germline V gene has CDR1 ENHRY and CDR2 SYGVKD. CDR3 loop: CAISESGTGVQPQHF. DNA for the CDR3: TGTGCCATCAGTGAATCCGGGACAGGGGTTCAGCCCCAGCATTTT.

The V gene is TRBV7-2, the J gene TRBJ1-6, with D unresolved. This CDR3 is built from 14 residues. Trimming cost V 3 bases and J 7 bases, with 10 bases left between them. In germline, CDR1 is SGHTA, CDR2 FQGNSA. Here the CDR3 reads CASSFGSQNSPLHF. CDR3 nucleotides: TGTGCCAGCAGCTTCGGGAGTCAAAATTCACCCCTCCACTTT.

This chain connects TRBV30 to TRBJ2-7; D gene unclear. The CDR3 is 12 residues long. Trimming shortened V by 2 bases and J by 3 bases, and 8 bases separated the two germline ends. CDR1 is GTSNPN and CDR2 is SVGIG in the germline V gene (reference sequence). The chain's CDR3 is CAWSNSLYEQYF. CDR3 DNA sequence: TGTGCCTGGAGTAACAGTCTCTACGAGCAGTACTTC.

The gene calls are TRBV7-9 and TRBJ1-1, with unresolved D. CDR3 length equals 14 residues. V lost 0 bases and J 1 base, leaving 6 bases between the germline ends. In germline, CDR1 is SEHNR, CDR2 FQNEAQ (reference sequence). This CDR3 is CASSLASRNTEAFF. In nucleotides, the CDR3 is TGTGCCAGCAGCTTAGCTAGCAGGAACACTGAAGCTTTCTTT.

V usage is TRBV15 and J usage is TRBJ2-3; D might be TRBD2 (5 bases). Trimming took off 0 bases at V and 7 bases at J, with 8 bases between the two ends. CDR3 size: 13 residues. Germline V gene data show CDR1 as LNHNV and CDR2 as YYDKDF (reference sequence). The CDR3 bases are TGTGCCACCAGCAGAGACCGGGGAAATACGCAGTATTTT. Translated: CATSRDRGNTQYF.

V is TRBV20-1 and J is TRBJ2-5; D perhaps matches TRBD2 (6 bases). This CDR3 is 13 amino acids long. Germline V gene sequence: CDR1 DFQATT, CDR2 SNEGSKA (reference sequence). V lost 3 bases, J lost 0 bases, and 8 bases lay in between. DNA for the CDR3: TGCAGTGCTAGTAGGACTAACCAAGAGACCCAGTACTTC. This encodes CSASRTNQETQYF.

The gene calls are TRBV10-3 and TRBJ2-7; 10 bases are shared with TRBD1. The CDR3 sequence is 15 residues long. The germline gives CDR1 ENHRY, CDR2 SYGVKD. Trimming at V came to 9 bases and at J to 5 bases, leaving 13 bases not matched to a gene. CDR3 coding DNA: TGTGCCATTGCGCAAACCGGGACAGGGGCCCACGAGCAGTACTTC. It is translated as CAIAQTGTGAHEQYF.

This chain joins TRBV6-2 or TRBV6-3 and TRBJ1-2; tentatively, D is TRBD1 (6 bases). The CDR3 extends over 14 amino acids. Between the trimmed V and J ends, which lost 6 bases and 2 bases, there was a span of 13 bases. Germline V lookup: CDR1 MNHEY, CDR2 SVGEGT. As DNA, the CDR3 is TGTGCCAGCAGCTTGGACAGAATCAACTATGGCTACACCTTC. It encodes CASSLDRINYGYTF.

The chain joins TRBV4-2 to TRBJ1-2, with 10 bases fitting TRBD1. The V and J ends lost 3 bases and 7 bases, in that order; junction bases with no gene match: 5. The CDR3 is made up of 14 amino acids. Per the germline V gene, CDR1 is LGHNA and CDR2 is YNFKEQ. DNA of the CDR3: TGTGCCAGCAGCCAGCCGGGACAGGGGACTGGCTACACCTTC. Its protein product is CASSQPGQGTGYTF.

The chain links TRBV28 to TRBJ2-2, with 7 bases matching TRBD2. The germline V gene encodes CDR1 MDHEN and CDR2 SYDVKM. V lost 8 bases to trimming and J lost 8 bases; unmatched junction nucleotides: 14. The CDR3 is made up of 15 amino acids. This CDR3 is CASCDHSSGRGELFF. CDR3 nucleotide sequence: TGTGCCAGCTGTGATCATTCTAGCGGCCGTGGGGAGCTGTTTTTT.

The chain is built from TRBV25-1 and TRBJ1-3; D remains ambiguous. There are 14 residues in the CDR3. Germline V CDR1 and CDR2: MGHDK, SYGVNS. Trimming stripped 5 bases from V and 1 base from J, with 9 bases between. DNA for the CDR3: TGTGCCAGCAGTAGGAGTAGTTCTGGAAACACCATATATTTT. The encoded protein is CASSRSSSGNTIYF. The full variable domain, completed using reference TRBV25-1 and TRBJ1-3, is EADIYQTPRYLVIGTGKKITLECSQTMGHDKMYWYQQDPGMELHLIHYSYGVNSTEKGDLSSESTVSRIRTEHFPLTLESARPSHTSQYLCASSRSSSGNTIYFGEGSWLTVV.

This sequence joins TRBV6-5 and TRBJ2-2; tentative D call: TRBD1 (6 bases). V was cut by 7 bases and J by 6 bases, with 18 bases left in between. Germline values: CDR1 MNHEY, CDR2 SVGAGI. This CDR3 region has 15 residues. CDR3 amino acids: CASTLDRPQPGELFF. CDR3 coding DNA: TGTGCCAGCACTCTCGACAGGCCCCAGCCCGGGGAGCTGTTTTTT.

The count of this clone is one. V usage is TRBV11-2 and J usage is TRBJ2-3; 7 bases are a match to TRBD2. The CDR3 totals 16 residues. Germline CDR1 is SGHAT and CDR2 is FQNNGV. J lost 2 bases, V lost 4 bases, and 9 bases had no gene match. CDR3: CASSSSGTTYTDTQYF. The CDR3 nucleotides read TGTGCCAGCAGCTCCTCCGGGACTACCTACACAGATACGCAGTATTTT.